Below are 22 T cell receptor beta chains sequenced from a single sample in a study of monozygotic twins with inflammatory bowel disease. Each CDR3 protein gets one entry in TCRdb, which reprocessed the 5' RACE reads and gives no DNA. This sample's clone table lists a few hundred thousand distinct CDR3 sequences. The source material was blood. These TCRs come from a human donor with ulcerative colitis or Crohn's disease, or a healthy co-twin of an affected twin (not recorded which).

The genes are TRBV18 and TRBJ2-5. The CDR3 covers 12 residues. Germline V gives CDR1 KGHSH, CDR2 LQKENI. The chain's CDR3 is CASSPSGETQYF.

V is TRBV19 and J is TRBJ2-7. Germline V lookup: CDR1 LNHDA, CDR2 SQIVND (reference sequence). CDR3 length: 15 residues. This CDR3 is CASSIWMGSSYEQYF.

This rearrangement joins TRBV7-9 to TRBJ2-1. The length of the CDR3 is 11 residues. CDR1 and CDR2 from the germline V gene are SEHNR and FQNEAQ (reference sequence). This chain's CDR3 is CASSTQDEQFF.

V usage is TRBV5-1 and J usage is TRBJ1-5. The CDR3 sequence is 14 residues long. Germline loops: CDR1 SGHRS, CDR2 YFSETQ. This CDR3 reads CASSLDAGGQPQHF.

This chain joins TRBV7-2 and TRBJ2-2; TCRdb reports TRBD2, a call that lacks DNA to check it against. Germline CDR1 and CDR2: SGHTA and FQGNSA. The CDR3 loop spans 16 amino acids. The CDR3 reads CASSLQAGVKTGELFF.

CDR3 protein: CASSLGFRVEFYGYTF. The chain is built from TRBV5-1 and TRBJ1-2. Germline-derived CDR1 and CDR2 are SGHRS and YFSETQ. This CDR3 is 16 amino acids long.

This chain uses TRBV24-1 with TRBJ2-5; TCRdb reports TRBD1, a call that lacks DNA to check it against. Germline values: CDR1 KGHDR, CDR2 SFDVKD. There are 15 residues in the CDR3. The CDR3 is CATSDSPTGKQTQYF.

The rearrangement uses TRBV6-2 or TRBV6-3 and TRBJ1-1; checking the TCRdb D call of TRBD1 is not possible without DNA. The germline V gene has CDR1 MNHEY and CDR2 SVGEGT. The CDR3 loop spans 13 amino acids. The CDR3 region is CASSYYTGAEAFF.

This CDR3 is CSVEEPGTTYEQYF. The chain uses TRBV29-1 and TRBJ2-7. Germline V lookup: CDR1 SQVTM, CDR2 ANQGSEA. The CDR3 is made up of 14 amino acids.

V gene TRBV7-2 combines with J gene TRBJ2-3; TCRdb's D call of TRBD2 is untestable without DNA. The CDR3 is made up of 16 amino acids. Looked up from germline, CDR1 is SGHTA and CDR2 is FQGNSA. CDR3: CASTGRSGAVTDTQYF.

The genes are TRBV20-1 and TRBJ2-7; TCRdb's D call of TRBD1 is untestable without DNA. Germline CDR1 reads DFQATT; CDR2 reads SNEGSKA (reference sequence). The CDR3 sequence is 13 residues long. CDR3 sequence: CSAPDRGTYEQYF.

The rearrangement joins TRBV5-5 to TRBJ2-5; the TCRdb call, TRBD2, lacks DNA for checking. The CDR3 runs to 19 residues. Germline loops: CDR1 SGHKS, CDR2 YYEKEE (reference sequence). CDR3: CASSLEGTSGEILQETQYF. The whole variable domain, filled in from reference TRBV5-5 and TRBJ2-5, reads DAGVTQSPTHLIKTRGQQVTLRCSPISGHKSVSWYQQVLGQGPQFIFQYYEKEERGRGNFPDRFSARQFPNYSSELNVNALLLGDSALYLCASSLEGTSGEILQETQYFGPGTRLLVL.

The chain joins TRBV7-9 to TRBJ1-2. Germline-derived CDR1 and CDR2 are SEHNR and FQNEAQ (reference sequence). The CDR3 loop spans 14 amino acids. The CDR3: CASSLAGANYGYTF.

The gene calls are TRBV7-2 and TRBJ2-3; TCRdb names TRBD1, which stays unverified in the absence of DNA. Germline CDR1 reads SGHTA; CDR2 reads FQGNSA. This CDR3 has 16 residues. The CDR3: CASSSLGGDSTDTQYF.

V is TRBV6-1 and J is TRBJ1-1. The CDR3 has 14 amino acids. Germline values: CDR1 MNHNS, CDR2 SASEGT. CDR3: CASSTYARGTEAFF.

The CDR3 here is CASSFSTDTEAFF. The rearrangement joins TRBV7-2 to TRBJ1-1. The germline gives CDR1 SGHTA, CDR2 FQGNSA. The CDR3 extends over 13 amino acids.

This rearrangement joins TRBV19 to TRBJ1-3. The CDR3 loop spans 14 amino acids. Germline-derived CDR1 and CDR2 are LNHDA and SQIVND (reference sequence). CDR3 region: CASSIVDGGNTIYF.

The chain couples TRBV7-2 to TRBJ1-2; the TCRdb call, TRBD1, lacks DNA for checking. Per the germline V gene, CDR1 is SGHTA and CDR2 is FQGNSA. The CDR3 has 15 residues. The CDR3 loop is CASSLARTGIYGYTF.

This sequence joins TRBV6-2 or TRBV6-3 and TRBJ2-6; lacking DNA, the TRBD1 call made by TCRdb goes unchecked. CDR1 MNHEY and CDR2 SVGEGT come from the germline V gene. The CDR3 is 16 amino acids. The CDR3 sequence is CASSPQGAAGANVLTF.

The J gene is TRBJ2-7, the V gene TRBV12-3 or TRBV12-4; TCRdb's D call of TRBD1 is untestable without DNA. The CDR3 has 16 amino acids. CDR3 protein: CASSLTPGQGACEQYF.

V usage is TRBV4-3 and J usage is TRBJ1-6; TCRdb reports TRBD1, a call that lacks DNA to check it against. The CDR3 loop spans 15 amino acids. Germline CDR1 reads LGHNA; CDR2 reads YSLEER. The CDR3: CASSQHRGVESPLHF.

V and J are TRBV5-1 and TRBJ2-6; the TCRdb call, TRBD1, lacks DNA for checking. The CDR3 runs to 17 residues. From germline, CDR1 is SGHRS and CDR2 YFSETQ. CDR3 sequence reads: CASRIGGAWSGANVLTF.